What follows describes a single T cell receptor beta chain. V shed 2 bases and J shed 11 bases, with 13 bases lying between them. Germline-derived CDR1 and CDR2 are WSHSY and SAAADI. The CDR3 loop spans 14 amino acids. These data are taken from a study of blood T cell repertoires in COVID-19. At the level of the study: PBMCs, B-cell-depleted T cells, or T cells provided the cDNA or gDNA that made up the material.

Participants were aged roughly 18 to 100 years from 20 to 30 US areas. The table came from immunoSEQ multiplex PCR; TCRdb's copy has only in-frame clones and leaves some out. Of 400,000 to 500,000 clones in the sample, about 88% are singletons; the top ten hold about 1.4%. The sample comprised PBMCs or T cells enriched from blood (not recorded which). This chain connects TRBV10-2 to TRBJ1-6, with D possibly matching TRBD1 (6 bases). This sequence was found in a woman aged 18-35 years who had been exposed to COVID-19. CDR3: CASSEGQSWPPLHF. CDR3 DNA sequence: TGCGCCAGCAGTGAGGGACAGTCTTGGCCACCCCTCCACTTT.